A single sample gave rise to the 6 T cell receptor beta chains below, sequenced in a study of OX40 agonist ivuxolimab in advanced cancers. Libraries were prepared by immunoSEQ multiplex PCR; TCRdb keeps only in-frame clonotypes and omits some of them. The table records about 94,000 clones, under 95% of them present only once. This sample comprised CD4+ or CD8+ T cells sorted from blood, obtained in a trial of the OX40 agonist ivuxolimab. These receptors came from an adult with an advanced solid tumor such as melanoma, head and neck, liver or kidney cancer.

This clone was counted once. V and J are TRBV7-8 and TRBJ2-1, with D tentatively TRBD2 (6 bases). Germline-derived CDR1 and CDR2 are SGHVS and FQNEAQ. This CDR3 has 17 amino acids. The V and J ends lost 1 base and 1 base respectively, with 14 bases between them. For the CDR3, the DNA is TGTGCCAGCAGCTTAGAAGCTGGTCGGGGGTCCTACAATGAGCAGTTCTTC. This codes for CASSLEAGRGSYNEQFF.

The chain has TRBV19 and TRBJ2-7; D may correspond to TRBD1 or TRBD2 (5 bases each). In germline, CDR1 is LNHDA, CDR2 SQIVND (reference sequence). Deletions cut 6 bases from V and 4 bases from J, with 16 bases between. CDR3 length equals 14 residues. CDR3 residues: CASSPLGTGYEQYF. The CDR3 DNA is TGTGCCAGTAGCCCCCTAGGGACGGGTTACGAGCAGTACTTC.

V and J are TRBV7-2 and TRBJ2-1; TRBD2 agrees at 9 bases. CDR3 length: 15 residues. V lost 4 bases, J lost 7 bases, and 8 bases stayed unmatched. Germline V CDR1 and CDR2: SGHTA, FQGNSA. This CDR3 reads CASSSSSGIRNEQFF. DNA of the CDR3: TGTGCCAGCAGCTCCTCTAGCGGGATCAGGAATGAGCAGTTCTTC. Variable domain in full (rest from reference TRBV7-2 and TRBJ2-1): GAGVSQSPSNKVTEKGKDVELRCDPISGHTALYWYRQSLGQGLEFLIYFQGNSAPDKSGLPSDRFSAERTGGSVSTLTIQRTQQEDSAVYLCASSSSSGIRNEQFFGPGTRLTVL.

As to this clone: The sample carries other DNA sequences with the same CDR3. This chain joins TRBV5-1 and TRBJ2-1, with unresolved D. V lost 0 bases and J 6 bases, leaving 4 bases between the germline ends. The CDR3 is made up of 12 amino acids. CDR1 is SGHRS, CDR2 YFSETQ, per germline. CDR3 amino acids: CASSLAGNEQFF. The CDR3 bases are TGCGCCAGCAGCTTGGCTGGCAATGAGCAGTTCTTC.

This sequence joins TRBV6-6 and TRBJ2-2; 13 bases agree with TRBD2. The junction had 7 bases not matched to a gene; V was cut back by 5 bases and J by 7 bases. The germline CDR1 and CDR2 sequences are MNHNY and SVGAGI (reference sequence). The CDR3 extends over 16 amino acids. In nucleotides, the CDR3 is TGTGCCAGCAGTCCGGGACTAGCGGGATGGGGCGGGGAGCTGTTTTTT. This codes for CASSPGLAGWGGELFF.

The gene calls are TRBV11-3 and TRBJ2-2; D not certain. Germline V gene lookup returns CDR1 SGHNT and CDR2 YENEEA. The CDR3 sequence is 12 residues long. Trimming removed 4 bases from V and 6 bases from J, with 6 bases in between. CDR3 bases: TGTGCCAGCAGCTCTCGGGCCGGGGAGCTGTTTTTT. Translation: CASSSRAGELFF.